The 31 T cell receptor beta chains below were found in one sample sequenced in a study of tumor and adjacent non-tumor tissue in lung cancer. A modified ARM-PCR protocol with three rounds of nested PCR amplified TCRbeta. TCRdb itself ran the multiplex PCR reads through MiXCR, one entry per CDR3 protein. The sample yields about 44,000 distinct CDR3 sequences, around 67% seen once. The template was RNA from unsorted bulk tissue. This non-tumor lung sample came from over 3 cm beyond the tumor edge. Sequenced: distant non-tumor lung tissue. The receptors derive from a woman in her 40s with non-small cell lung cancer.

This clonotype was seen only a few times. A read error may be the cause here, since a much bigger clone is one base away. The rearrangement links TRBV6-5 to TRBJ1-6; weak D call: TRBD1 (5 bases). The V end lost 10 bases, the J end lost 14 bases, and 24 bases lay between the germline ends. This CDR3 has 14 residues. Germline CDR1 and CDR2: MNHEY and SVGAGI. The CDR3 sequence is CATRRTKEGPTLHF. CDR3 sequence (DNA): TGTGCCACCAGAAGAACTAAAGAGGGACCAACCCTCCACTTT.

A word on this clonotype: The germline gene is not matched at one end of the junction; a read error may be the cause. The chain couples TRBV28 to TRBJ2-7; 7 bases are a match to TRBD1. Germline V CDR1 and CDR2: MDHEN, SYDVKM. The CDR3 covers 15 residues. As DNA, the CDR3 is TGTGCCAGCAGTTTATCCCGACAGGGCAACTACGAGCAATACTTC. It is translated as CASSLSRQGNYEQYF. Variable domain in full (rest from reference TRBV28 and TRBJ2-7): DVKVTQSSRYLVKRTGEKVFLECVQDMDHENMFWYRQDPGLGLRLIYFSYDVKMKEKGDIPEGYSVSREKKERFSLILESASTNQTSMYLCASSLSRQGNYEQYFGPGTRLTVT.

The gene calls are TRBV6-5 and TRBJ2-7; either TRBD1 or TRBD2 may supply D (5 bases each). The length of the CDR3 is 12 residues. V lost 9 bases and J 7 bases, leaving 16 bases between the germline ends. Germline V gene sequence: CDR1 MNHEY, CDR2 SVGAGI. DNA of the CDR3: TGTGCCAGGCCTAACGGGGCCATGGAGCAGTACTTC. Translated, it gives CARPNGAMEQYF.

This clonotype was counted between two and nine times. A read error may be the cause here, since a much bigger clone is one base away. This CDR3 is missing its conserved last phenylalanine or tryptophan, likely due to a read error. The rearrangement uses TRBV4-1 and TRBJ2-3; 9 positions agree with TRBD2. The CDR3 has 16 amino acids. Germline V lookup: CDR1 MGHRA, CDR2 YSYEKL. Trimming at V came to 1 base and at J to 8 bases, leaving 10 bases not matched to a gene. CDR3 sequence (DNA): TGCGCCAGCAGCCAAGCCGCGGGAGGGGTACTTGGTACGCAGTATCTT. Protein product: CASSQAAGGVLGTQYL.

With regard to this clonotype: It may be a read error: a sequence one base away is much more abundant. The DNA of the CDR3 is TGTGCCAGCAGCCAAAAGGACGGACCAGCGGGAGAGGTCGGGGAGCTGTTTTTT. Its translation is CASSQKDGPAGEVGELFF. This sequence joins TRBV4-2 and TRBJ2-2, with 8 bases matching TRBD2. The germline V gene has CDR1 LGHNA and CDR2 YNFKEQ. V lost 2 bases and J lost 7; bases outside the gene matches: 15. The CDR3 covers 18 residues.

Concerning this clonotype itself: Compared with germline, one end of the junction differs, possibly owing to a read error. The rearrangement links TRBV28 to TRBJ2-2, with D possibly being TRBD1 or TRBD2 (5 bases each). The CDR3 consists of 13 residues. The germline CDR1 and CDR2 sequences are MDHEN and SYDVKM. CDR3 coding DNA: TGTGCCAGCAGACCGAAAGGGACCGGGAAGCTGTTTTTT. Amino acid sequence: CASRPKGTGKLFF.

Worth noting for this clonotype: The junction does not match germline at one end; this may be a read error. The rearrangement joins TRBV11-2 to TRBJ1-2, with D perhaps matching TRBD1 (5 bases). The germline gives CDR1 SGHAT, CDR2 FQNNGV. The CDR3 spans 13 residues. The DNA of the CDR3 is TGTGTCAGCAGTTCCGGGGGTGGTTATGGTTACACCTTC. Protein product: CVSSSGGGYGYTF.

The chain recombines TRBV6-1 with TRBJ1-4; D is uncertain. CDR1 and CDR2 from the germline V gene are MNHNS and SASEGT. The V end was cut by 11 bases, the J end by 4 bases, with 14 bases between. The CDR3 spans 13 residues. The chain's CDR3 is CAGVTLDNEKLFF. The CDR3, as DNA: TGTGCCGGGGTGACACTTGATAATGAAAAACTGTTTTTT.

This clonotype was detected many times. This chain joins TRBV2 and TRBJ2-1; no clear D. Trimming took off 6 bases at V and 3 bases at J, with 3 bases between the two ends. The CDR3 spans 11 residues. From germline, CDR1 is SNHLY and CDR2 FYNNEI. The DNA for the CDR3 is TGTGCCAGCAGAAACTACAATGAGCAGTTCTTC. It yields the protein CASRNYNEQFF. Together with reference TRBV2 and TRBJ2-1, the CDR3 gives the full variable domain: EPEVTQTPSHQVTQMGQEVILRCVPISNHLYFYWYRQILGQKVEFLVSFYNNEISEKSEIFDDQFSVERPDGSNFTLKIRSTKLEDSAMYFCASRNYNEQFFGPGTRLTVL.

As for this clonotype: A read error is likely, as this CDR3 ends without the conserved phenylalanine or tryptophan. This rearrangement joins TRBV11-2 to TRBJ2-3; 7 nucleotides agree with TRBD1. Losses at the gene ends were 9 bases for V and 1 base for J; bases not matched to a gene: 10. CDR3 size: 15 residues. The V gene's germline CDR1 is SGHAT and CDR2 FQNNGV. CDR3 in DNA: TGTGCCAGGAGCCCGACAGGGCTTGGCACAGATACGCAGTATATT. It yields the protein CARSPTGLGTDTQYI.

This clonotype was seen once. The junction and the germline gene differ at one end; a read error may be behind it. The V call is TRBV5-6, the J call TRBJ2-7, with D possibly being TRBD1 (6 bases). Looked up from germline, CDR1 is SGHDT and CDR2 is YYEEEE. CDR3 size: 16 residues. CDR3 amino acids: CTGSLMGAQRVYEQYF. CDR3 bases: TGCACCGGCAGCTTGATGGGGGCCCAACGAGTATACGAGCAGTACTTC.

By frequency in the sample, this clonotype is medium-sized. The J gene is TRBJ2-7, the V gene TRBV6-2 or TRBV6-3; D is ambiguous. Trimming left V 5 bases short and J 0 bases short, with 17 bases between. The CDR3 runs to 16 residues. The V gene's germline CDR1 is MNHEY and CDR2 SVGEGT. CDR3 in amino acids: CASSPEAMELSYEQYF. The CDR3 DNA is TGTGCCAGCAGTCCGGAAGCGATGGAACTCTCCTACGAGCAGTACTTC.

Note on this clonotype: One junction end disagrees with the germline gene, perhaps due to a read error. CDR3 loop: CTSSLAGQGIRQYF. The CDR3 bases are TGCACCAGCAGCTTGGCCGGACAGGGGATCCGGCAGTACTTC. The chain carries TRBV5-1 and TRBJ2-7, with TRBD1 identical over 9 bases. This CDR3 region has 14 residues. Germline CDR1 reads SGHRS; CDR2 reads YFSETQ.

This clonotype was recorded at least ten times. The chain links TRBV29-1 to TRBJ2-3, with no clear D. Germline lookup yields CDR1 SQVTM and CDR2 ANQGSEA. This CDR3 spans 12 amino acids. V lost 2 bases and J 2 bases, leaving 5 bases between the germline ends. CDR3 coding DNA: TGCAGCGTTGAACAGAACACAGATACGCAGTATTTT. It yields the protein CSVEQNTDTQYF.

This clonotype was counted ten times or more. The CDR3 reads CASRFRGSGANVLTF. As DNA, the CDR3 is TGTGCCAGCCGATTCAGGGGATCTGGGGCCAACGTCCTGACTTTC. This rearrangement joins TRBV5-6 to TRBJ2-6, with D tentatively TRBD1 (6 bases). Trimming pared 7 bases from V and 1 base from J, leaving 12 bases between. Germline CDR1 and CDR2: SGHDT and YYEEEE. This CDR3 comprises 15 residues. Full variable domain (missing parts from reference TRBV5-6 and TRBJ2-6): DAGVTQSPTHLIKTRGQQVTLRCSPKSGHDTVSWYQQALGQGPQFIFQYYEEEERQRGNFPDRFSGHQFPNYSSELNVNALLLGDSALYLCASRFRGSGANVLTFGAGSRLTVL.

This clonotype was observed at least ten times. The J gene is TRBJ1-1, the V gene TRBV6-5, with unresolved D. Trimming pared 1 base from V and 2 bases from J, leaving 5 bases between. The CDR3 length is 13 residues. Per germline, CDR1 MNHEY and CDR2 SVGAGI. The CDR3 coding sequence is TGTGCCAGCAGTTACTTAGGTAACACTGAAGCTTTCTTT. It encodes CASSYLGNTEAFF.

This clonotype was seen ten or more times. The chain couples TRBV4-1 to TRBJ1-6, with unresolved D. The germline gives CDR1 MGHRA, CDR2 YSYEKL. This CDR3 is 16 amino acids long. Trimming took 8 bases from V and 0 from J, leaving 14 bases between them. This chain's CDR3 is CASGGSTNSYNSPLHF. The CDR3 DNA reads TGCGCCAGCGGAGGCAGCACTAACTCCTATAATTCACCCCTCCACTTT.

With respect to this clonotype: This CDR3 fails to terminate in the conserved phenylalanine or tryptophan, so it likely reflects a read error. The rearrangement joins TRBV10-3 to TRBJ2-1; D perhaps matches TRBD1 (5 bases). CDR3 size: 14 residues. Trimming pared 9 bases from V and 9 bases from J, leaving 21 bases between. Per germline, CDR1 ENHRY and CDR2 SYGVKD. The CDR3 here is CAIKGASATSEQFY. The CDR3 region has the DNA TGTGCCATTAAAGGGGCCAGCGCGACCAGTGAGCAGTTCTAC.

In the case of this clonotype: An end of the junction does not agree with germline; a read error may underlie this. The CDR3, as DNA: TGCAGCGTTGAAGTCCCTCGGAGCTACAATGAGCAGCTCTTC. Translating gives CSVEVPRSYNEQLF. The chain uses TRBV29-1 and TRBJ2-1; D remains ambiguous. This CDR3 is built from 14 residues. Germline-derived CDR1 and CDR2 are SQVTM and ANQGSEA.

In regard to this clonotype: The missing conserved phenylalanine or tryptophan at the end of this CDR3 makes a read error likely. The chain carries TRBV29-1 and TRBJ2-1, with 9 bases aligning to TRBD2. The trim removed 6 bases at V and 8 bases at J, leaving 8 bases unmatched. The CDR3 covers 13 residues. Germline V gives CDR1 SQVTM, CDR2 ANQGSEA. DNA for the CDR3: TGCAGCGTCGATGAGACTAGCGGCGATGAGCAGTTCCTC. Protein product: CSVDETSGDEQFL.

This clonotype occurred many times. This rearrangement joins TRBV5-1 to TRBJ2-1, with 9 bases lining up with TRBD1. Germline CDR1 and CDR2: SGHRS and YFSETQ. The trim removed 5 bases at V and 6 bases at J, leaving 9 bases unmatched. The CDR3 covers 15 residues. CDR3 residues: CASRMTGGNTNEQFF. CDR3 nucleotide sequence: TGCGCCAGCAGAATGACAGGGGGAAACACCAATGAGCAGTTCTTC.

As to this clonotype: A much larger clone differs by one base, so this may be a read error. The chain couples TRBV28 to TRBJ2-7; D ambiguous. Trimming took off 6 bases at V and 2 bases at J, with 14 bases between the two ends. Germline values: CDR1 MDHEN, CDR2 SYDVKM. The CDR3 consists of 14 residues. CDR3: CASSPETETYEQYF. The CDR3, as DNA: TGTGCCAGCAGCCCGGAGACTGAAACCTACGAGCAGTACTTC.

This clonotype counts as medium-sized (0.01 to 0.1%). The V gene is TRBV11-3, the J gene TRBJ2-1; 11 nucleotides match TRBD2. This CDR3 contains 18 residues. Germline CDR1 SGHNT, CDR2 YENEEA. V gave up 2 bases and J gave up 6 bases; unmatched junction bases: 12. CDR3: CASSLQVSRLAGGNEQFF. The CDR3 bases are TGTGCCAGCAGCTTACAAGTTTCGCGGCTAGCGGGGGGCAATGAGCAGTTCTTC.

This clonotype was recorded once. One end of the junction varies from germline; a read error may be responsible. This chain connects TRBV11-2 to TRBJ1-1, with TRBD1 as a possible D gene (5 bases). This CDR3 has 13 amino acids. The germline V gene encodes CDR1 SGHAT and CDR2 FQNNGV. CDR3 protein: CASSLVGDSGASF. CDR3 nucleotides: TGTGCCAGTAGCTTAGTGGGGGACTCAGGAGCTTCCTTT.

Points on this clonotype: At one end, the junction sequence differs from germline, possibly due to a read error. This sequence joins TRBV6-1 and TRBJ2-7; TRBD2 matches 7 bases. The CDR3 totals 14 residues. The V gene's germline CDR1 is MNHNS and CDR2 SASEGT. The CDR3 sequence: CASSDGAGSYEQYF. The CDR3 DNA sequence: TGTGCCAGTAGTGATGGAGCGGGGTCCTACGAGCAGTACTTC.

About this clonotype: Germline and junction disagree at one end, which may indicate a read error. The chain combines TRBV5-1 with TRBJ1-3; no clear D. The CDR3 runs 16 residues. Germline V gene sequence: CDR1 SGHRS, CDR2 YFSETQ. The CDR3 nucleotides read TGTGCCAGCAGCTCTGCGAACACCTACTCTGGAAACACCATATATTTT. Protein sequence: CASSSANTYSGNTIYF.

Turning to this clonotype: With a much larger clone just one base away, this may be a read error. The chain links TRBV10-2 to TRBJ2-7, with D uncertain. Germline CDR1 and CDR2: WSHSY and SAAADI. The CDR3 length is 13 residues. CDR3 in DNA: TGCGCCAACAGTGAGAAGAAGTCTCGCGAGCAGTACTTC. Translated, it gives CANSEKKSREQYF.

This clonotype was seen a few times. The chain uses TRBV28 and TRBJ2-1; D tentatively reads TRBD1 or TRBD2 (5 bases each). From germline, CDR1 is MDHEN and CDR2 SYDVKM. The CDR3 has 12 residues. The V end was cut by 8 bases, the J end by 7 bases, with 12 bases between. CDR3 sequence reads: CASGGQLNEQFF. The CDR3 DNA is TGTGCCAGCGGGGGTCAATTGAATGAGCAGTTCTTC.

As for this clonotype: At one end the junction does not follow the germline gene, possibly because of a read error. V gene TRBV5-1 combines with J gene TRBJ2-7; the match to TRBD1 covers 7 bases. CDR1 is SGHRS, CDR2 YFSETQ, per germline. There are 14 residues in the CDR3. CDR3: CASSLSTGVYKQYF. In DNA form, the CDR3 reads TGCGCCAGCAGCTTATCAACAGGGGTCTACAAGCAGTACTTC.

In regard to this clonotype: This CDR3 fails to terminate in the conserved phenylalanine or tryptophan, so it likely reflects a read error. The rearrangement links TRBV6-2 or TRBV6-3 to TRBJ1-5; D gene uncertain. The CDR3 is 18 amino acids. CDR1 is MNHEY, CDR2 SVGEGT, per germline. Deletions cut 2 bases from V and 0 bases from J, with 17 bases between. The CDR3 loop reads CASSYGGSLTYSNQPQHS. Written as DNA, the CDR3 is TGTGCCAGCAGTTACGGAGGTAGCTTAACTTATAGCAATCAGCCCCAGCATTCT.

Worth noting for this clonotype: The conserved final phenylalanine or tryptophan is absent from the CDR3, which likely points to a read error. The V call is TRBV5-4, the J call TRBJ2-1; 8 bases line up with TRBD2. The J segment lost 8 bases and the V segment lost 5 bases, leaving 9 bases of the junction unmatched. The CDR3 runs 14 residues. CDR1 is SGHNT and CDR2 is YYREEE in the germline V gene (reference sequence). CDR3 bases: TGTGCCAGCAGGTCGGGACTAGGTACCCATGAGCAGTTCCTC. Protein product: CASRSGLGTHEQFL.